This T cell receptor (beta chain) was retrieved from a study of response to subunit inactivated influenza vaccine. The study's findings and limits: Authors suggested few new T cells are recruited by each seasonal influenza vaccination.

From germline, CDR1 is MNHNS and CDR2 SASEGT. The CDR3 is 15 amino acids. Unmatched junction bases numbered 6, after V lost 2 bases and J lost 10 bases. TCRdb independently ran MiXCR on the RT-PCR reads; one entry per CDR3 protein. The sample holds 200,000 to 300,000 distinct CDR3 sequences, 12% seen once. Comment on this clonotype: Its antigen is not known.

This clonotype was obtained from a man over 45 who received an inactivated influenza vaccine. The chain has TRBV6-1 and TRBJ1-6; 9 bases map to TRBD1. This specimen consisted of non-naive T cells sorted from PBMCs, obtained around 14 days before vaccination. The CDR3 DNA reads as TGTGCCAGCAGTGAAACGGGACAGGGTAGCTCACCCCTCCACTTT. Translated: CASSETGQGSSPLHF.